Each of the 14 T cell receptor beta chains below was sequenced from the same sample in a study of blood T cells in healthy people across ages. Next came a second PCR, run for about 6 to 11 cycles, which used a sample-barcoded 5' primer along with a J-beta primer mix. Using its own MiXCR run on the 5' RACE reads, TCRdb lists one record per CDR3 protein. The sample holds about 1.4 million distinct CDR3 sequences, roughly 59% seen once. Sequenced sample: blood. Receptors originate from a man between 18 and 35 years old in good health.

At least ten counts were recorded for this clonotype. This chain uses TRBV6-1 with TRBJ2-4; 10 bases agree with TRBD1. Judging by the DNA end, TRBJ2-7 fits better; the J call may be wrong. This CDR3 region has 14 residues. The germline V gene encodes CDR1 MNHNS and CDR2 SASEGT. In nucleotides, the CDR3 is TGTGCCAGCAGTGACGGGACAGGGGCATCCGAGCAGTACTTC. This translates into CASSDGTGASEQYF.

The chain carries TRBV12-3 or TRBV12-4 and TRBJ2-1; D is undetermined. This CDR3 contains 11 residues. Trimming took 5 bases from V and 9 from J, leaving 8 bases between them. The chain's CDR3 is CASSATSEQFF. DNA for the CDR3: TGTGCCAGCAGTGCTACCAGTGAGCAGTTCTTC.

This chain uses TRBV13 with TRBJ2-7; 8 nucleotides match TRBD2. CDR3 length equals 18 residues. Trimming took 4 bases from V and 4 from J; bases not matched to a gene: 18. CDR1 is PRHDT, CDR2 FYEKMQ, per germline (reference sequence). Here the CDR3 DNA reads TGTGCCAGCAGCTGGACTAGCAGGACGCCGCATGGAGAGTACGAGCAGTACTTC. This gives the protein CASSWTSRTPHGEYEQYF.

The V and J genes are TRBV10-3 and TRBJ2-5, with D possibly matching TRBD1 (6 bases). Trimming took 0 bases from V and 1 from J, leaving 12 bases between them. The germline CDR1 and CDR2 sequences are ENHRY and SYGVKD. This CDR3 spans 16 amino acids. CDR3 nucleotide sequence: TGTGCCATCAGTGAGTCGGACAGCGCAATCCAAGAGACCCAGTACTTC. Its protein product is CAISESDSAIQETQYF.

The V gene is TRBV7-2, the J gene TRBJ1-4, with 8 positions matching TRBD1. Per the germline V gene, CDR1 is SGHTA and CDR2 is FQGNSA. V was pared by 5 bases and J by 6 bases, with 5 bases of the junction left unmatched. The CDR3 length is 14 residues. Here the CDR3 DNA reads TGTGCCAGCAGCCCCACAGGGGGACATGAAAAACTGTTTTTT. It specifies CASSPTGGHEKLFF.

V usage is TRBV7-9 and J usage is TRBJ2-7, with 8 bases matching TRBD1. After removal of 3 bases from V and 2 bases from J, the junction contained 3 bases not matched to a gene. This CDR3 is 14 amino acids long. Germline V CDR1 and CDR2: SEHNR, FQNEAQ (reference sequence). The CDR3 region is CASSFPGQAYEQYF. DNA of the CDR3: TGTGCCAGCAGCTTCCCGGGACAGGCCTACGAGCAGTACTTC.

The chain combines TRBV7-2 with TRBJ2-7; the D is unclear. Trimming cost V 5 bases and J 6 bases, with 14 bases left between them. This CDR3 comprises 13 residues. CDR1 is SGHTA, CDR2 FQGNSA, per germline. In DNA, the CDR3 is TGTGCCAGCAGCCGACTGTTAGGTTCCGAGCAGTACTTC. This sequence encodes CASSRLLGSEQYF.

V usage is TRBV29-1 and J usage is TRBJ1-1; D is uncertain. CDR1 is SQVTM and CDR2 is ANQGSEA in the germline V gene. The length of the CDR3 is 12 residues. V was cut by 6 bases and J by 1 base, with 9 bases left in between. The CDR3 bases are TGCAGCGTAAACGGATGGAACACTGAAGCTTTCTTT. It translates to CSVNGWNTEAFF.

The chain employs TRBV20-1 and TRBJ2-1, with a tentative D call TRBD1 (6 bases). Germline V gene data show CDR1 as DFQATT and CDR2 as SNEGSKA (reference sequence). The CDR3 spans 15 residues. Trimming cost V 1 base and J 5 bases, with 15 bases left between them. The CDR3 sequence: CSARVPGQGDNEQFF. The CDR3, as DNA: TGCAGTGCTAGAGTTCCGGGACAAGGGGACAATGAGCAGTTCTTC.

This chain connects TRBV4-1 to TRBJ2-7; 8 bases fit TRBD2. In germline, CDR1 is MGHRA, CDR2 YSYEKL. V gave up 4 bases and J gave up 2 bases; unmatched junction bases: 7. This CDR3 is 15 amino acids long. The CDR3 reads CASSLVIAGTYEQYF. Here the CDR3 DNA reads TGCGCCAGCAGCCTCGTCATAGCGGGGACCTACGAGCAGTACTTC.

The J gene is TRBJ2-5, the V gene TRBV5-1, with D unresolved. CDR1 and CDR2 from the germline V gene are SGHRS and YFSETQ. The CDR3 is made up of 14 amino acids. V lost 1 base and J 2 bases, leaving 9 bases between the germline ends. For the CDR3, the DNA is TGCGCCAGCAGCTTGATGGCAAGGCAAGAGACCCAGTACTTC. This sequence encodes CASSLMARQETQYF.

Only a few counts were recorded for this clonotype. The CDR3 nucleotides are TGTGCCAGCAGTCGGACTAGCGGGAGTAGCGAGACCCAGTACTTC. This encodes CASSRTSGSSETQYF. This chain uses TRBV7-2 with TRBJ2-5; 13 bases agree with TRBD2. Per germline, CDR1 SGHTA and CDR2 FQGNSA. Trimming removed 6 bases from V and 5 bases from J; junction bases left unmatched: 6. This CDR3 comprises 15 residues.

The chain combines TRBV27 with TRBJ2-4; no clear D. V gave up 2 bases and J gave up 13 bases, with 21 bases separating them. Germline V lookup: CDR1 MNHEY, CDR2 SMNVEV (reference sequence). The CDR3 is 15 amino acids. CDR3: CASSLQDASSYGQYF. In nucleotides, the CDR3 is TGTGCCAGCAGTTTACAGGACGCGAGCTCCTACGGGCAGTACTTC.

In its sample, this clonotype was seen a few times. The chain uses TRBV29-1 and TRBJ2-5; D gene uncertain. The germline gives CDR1 SQVTM, CDR2 ANQGSEA. This CDR3 has 11 amino acids. V shed 4 bases and J shed 5 bases, with 8 bases lying between them. CDR3 sequence reads: CSVGSDETQYF. The CDR3 bases are TGCAGCGTTGGGTCTGACGAGACCCAGTACTTC.